This T cell receptor (beta chain) emerged from a study of blood T cell repertoires in COVID-19. About the study: Some COVID-19 samples were acute and others convalescent; all came from the United States, Italy and Spain. PBMCs, B-cell-depleted T cells, or T cells were the source of the cDNA or gDNA that made up the material.

Authors' processing steps: Quantification of nucleated cells was approximated via reference gene primer amplification. TCRdb's copy holds only in-frame clones and misses some; the assay was immunoSEQ multiplex PCR. V and J calls and clone size follow that table, whereas D and trimming were derived from the DNA. The sample consists of some 41,000 clones, under 85% of them appearing once. By share of the sample, this clone is medium-sized (0.01 to 0.1%). The receptor was isolated from a man aged 80 or over in a cohort sampled during active COVID-19. The source material was peripheral blood.

In nucleotides, the CDR3 is TGTGCCAGCAGCCAAGAAGGGGATCGCTCACCCCTCCACTTT. As protein: CASSQEGDRSPLHF. This rearrangement joins TRBV3-1 (or the pseudogene TRBV3-2) to TRBJ1-6; D may be TRBD1 (5 bases). Trimming took 0 bases from V and 10 from J, leaving 10 bases between them. Germline values: CDR1 LGHDT, CDR2 YNNKEL (reference sequence). The CDR3 covers 14 residues.